This T cell receptor beta chain was observed in a study of T cell repertoires in cytomegalovirus infection. Overall study: Matching HLA type and CMV infection were both indicated by public TCR beta signatures. Study-level results: The study identified carriers of CMV plus the relevant HLA from cumulative public TCR beta family frequency. The ex vivo response showed dominance by HLA-C-restricted CMV-specific TCR beta clonotypes.

TCRdb ran MiXCR on the reads and lists one entry per CDR3 protein. The sample yields some 270,000 distinct CDR3 sequences, over 15% seen once. Trimming cost V 4 bases and J 7 bases, with 11 bases left between them. This CDR3 has 13 residues. Germline CDR1 reads LGHNA; CDR2 reads YSLEER. Note on this clonotype: Its specificity is unknown.

This receptor was taken from a human donor in good health (CMV status not recorded). Some clones in this sample may be carry-over from other donors' samples. The sample consisted of CD8+ T cells from PBMCs. The chain couples TRBV4-3 to TRBJ2-1; D may correspond to TRBD1 or TRBD2 (5 bases each). The CDR3 nucleotides read TGCGCCAGCAGCCCAAGTGGGGGTAATGAGCAGTTCTTC. Protein product: CASSPSGGNEQFF.